The present entry profiles one T cell receptor (beta chain) with its context. This clonotype was counted only a few times. The antigen it binds to is not known. Per-nucleotide qualities are absent, and no much larger clonotype sits a single base away. V ends up 5 bases short and J 2 bases short, with an unmatched junction base count of 15. Sequences MNHEY (CDR1) and SMNVEV (CDR2) are obtained from the germline V gene (reference sequence). The CDR3 holds 17 amino acids from the cysteine to the phenylalanine. Just the 51-base CDR3 DNA is kept, in frame starting at base 1. The library was produced with PCR. Instrument used: Illumina HiSeq 2500. To reduce PCR and sequencing biases, unique molecular identifiers were built into the TCR beta cDNA libraries. Per 1 to 10 million input T cells, 500,000 or so cDNA molecules were obtained, such that each molecule approximated one T cell. The patient libraries were prepared and sequenced with the same protocol used for the earlier healthy control dataset. Samples belonging to the same batch were prepared together, multiplexed and sequenced on a shared HiSeq lane. The authors' pipeline ran thus. Raw barcoded reads were processed with MIGEC, discarding single-read molecular identifier groups before consensus assembly and CDR3 extraction. Clonotype tables were post-analysed with VDJtools, normalizing diversity by down-sampling all datasets to the smallest sample size. To correct batch-related cross-sample contamination, repertoire overlap clustering matched CDR3 amino acid sequences but not nucleotide sequences. TCRdb trimmed public reads at Q25 via fastp, called clones via MiXCR and kept in-frame beta chains. For every CDR3 protein sequence, its rows merge into one entry that carries the most common genes and DNA. TCRdb assigned the V and J calls; the authors' analysis was not used. This sample comprises around 710,000 distinct CDR3 sequences, 35% to 55% of them detected only once. The top ten hold roughly 4.9% of the sample.

The data originate from a study of post-analysis software for immune sequencing data (dated by TCRdb to between 2015 and 2017). Regarding the study in general: Recorded disease courses included relapsing-remitting, secondary progressive and progressive-relapsing multiple sclerosis, with some patients lacking subtype annotation. The patient repertoires were compared against fewer than twelve previously published healthy control repertoires obtained from donors aged roughly 6 to 25 years. A subset of samples was prepared in parallel using single-end sample barcoding, then pooled and co-amplified after Illumina adapter ligation. Findings and caveats that apply to the study as a whole: Normalized Chao1 diversity was significantly lower in multiple sclerosis patients than controls, suggesting substantial peripheral T-cell clonal expansion. The control group was slightly older than the multiple sclerosis patient group. Direct clustering with F measure revealed strong co-clustering of samples prepared in the same batch, which led to a batch-effect correction. Significantly higher frequencies in patients than in controls were found for roughly 5 TRBV segments, including TRBV5-6, TRBV5-1 and TRBV20-1.

To demonstrate the VDJtools post-analysis software, the study profiled TCR beta repertoires from the peripheral blood of about 13 young patients with multiple sclerosis. The multiple sclerosis patients were children and adolescents between roughly 6 and 15 years of age. The sequence was collected from a girl between 10 and 17 years old with multiple sclerosis. The V gene is TRBV27 and the J gene is TRBJ2-7; TRBD2 fits 7 bases in the junction. Sample: blood. The bases read TGTGCCAGCAGTCCTCCCGCGGGAGTGGGCTCGCCCTACGAGCAGTACTTC. Its protein product is CASSPPAGVGSPYEQYF.